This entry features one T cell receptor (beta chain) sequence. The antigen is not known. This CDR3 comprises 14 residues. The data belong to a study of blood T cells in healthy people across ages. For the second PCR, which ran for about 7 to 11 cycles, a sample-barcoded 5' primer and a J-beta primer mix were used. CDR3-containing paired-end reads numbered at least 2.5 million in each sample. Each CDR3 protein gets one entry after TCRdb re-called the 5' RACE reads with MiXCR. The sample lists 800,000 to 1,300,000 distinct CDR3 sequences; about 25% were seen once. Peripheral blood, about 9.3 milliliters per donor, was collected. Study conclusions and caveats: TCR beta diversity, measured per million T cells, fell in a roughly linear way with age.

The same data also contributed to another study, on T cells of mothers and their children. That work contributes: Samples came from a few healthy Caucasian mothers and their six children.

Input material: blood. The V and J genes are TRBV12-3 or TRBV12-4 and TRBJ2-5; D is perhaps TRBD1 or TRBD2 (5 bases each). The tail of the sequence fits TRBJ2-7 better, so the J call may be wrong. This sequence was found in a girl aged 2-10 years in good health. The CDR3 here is CASGSGTASYEQYF. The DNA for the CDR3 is TGTGCCAGCGGCTCCGGGACGGCCTCCTACGAGCAGTACTTC.